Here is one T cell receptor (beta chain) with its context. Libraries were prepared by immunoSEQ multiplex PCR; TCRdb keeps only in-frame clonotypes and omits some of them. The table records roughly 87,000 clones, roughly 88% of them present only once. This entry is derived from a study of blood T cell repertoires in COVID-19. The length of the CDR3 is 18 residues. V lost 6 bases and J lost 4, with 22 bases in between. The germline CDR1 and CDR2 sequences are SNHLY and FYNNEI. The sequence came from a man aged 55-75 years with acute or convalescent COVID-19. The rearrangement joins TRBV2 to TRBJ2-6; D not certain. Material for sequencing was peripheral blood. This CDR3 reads CASSFKPDGSPGANVLTF. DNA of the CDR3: TGTGCCAGCAGCTTTAAACCCGACGGGTCCCCGGGGGCCAACGTCCTGACTTTC.